These T cell receptor beta chains were read from a single sample in a study of identical twins. TCRdb passed the 5' RACE reads through MiXCR, listing each CDR3 protein once. The sample consists of around 200,000 distinct CDR3 sequences, less than 9.5% of them appearing once. The sequencing sample was made of memory (CD45RO+) T cells sorted from blood. Receptors were obtained from a woman between 18 and 29 years old in good health. Both conserved end residues are part of each CDR3. Fields, in order: J gene, D gene, V gene, clone size, CDR3 DNA, CDR3 protein. D genes are given only for firm matches. Clone size is not always given. Where it is, it says once, few, many or a class for expanded clones.

TRBJ2-3,NA,TRBV6-2/TRBV6-3,few,TGTGCCAGCAGACCCGAACCGAGCACAGATACGCAGTATTTT,CASRPEPSTDTQYF
TRBJ2-5,TRBD1,TRBV12-3/TRBV12-4,few,TGTGCCAGCAGCCTCACGGGGACAGAAGGGGAGACCCAGTACTTC,CASSLTGTEGETQYF
TRBJ1-6,NA,TRBV5-4,NA,TGTGCCAGCAGCTGGGGGGCCGTCAAATATAATTCACCCCTCCACTTT,CASSWGAVKYNSPLHF
TRBJ2-3,NA,TRBV9,NA,TGTGCCAGCAGCGTAAGCGGAATTTTCACAGATACGCAGTATTTT,CASSVSGIFTDTQYF
TRBJ1-2,NA,TRBV6-2/TRBV6-3,few,TGTGCCAGCAGACTCGCGGCTGGCTACACCTTC,CASRLAAGYTF
TRBJ2-1,TRBD1,TRBV7-3,NA,TGTGCCAGCAGCGACAGGGGACAGGCCTACAATGAGCAGTTCTTC,CASSDRGQAYNEQFF
TRBJ2-7,NA,TRBV6-2/TRBV6-3,many,TGTGCCAGCAGGCGTATGGGCGAGCAGTACTTC,CASRRMGEQYF
TRBJ2-5,NA,TRBV5-1,many,TGCGCCACCCGGGACGACCAAGAGACCCAGTACTTC,CATRDDQETQYF
TRBJ1-5,NA,TRBV7-6,NA,TGTGCCAGCACCCAAGGGAGGGGGGGACAGCCCCAGCATTTT,CASTQGRGGQPQHF
TRBJ1-6,NA,TRBV28,few,TGTGCCAGCAGTTTAGTGCGGGGGGTTTTTTCACCCCTCCACTTT,CASSLVRGVFSPLHF
TRBJ2-1,TRBD1,TRBV20-1,NA,TGCAGTGCTACCAACTCGGGGGGACAGGGGACCAATGAGCAGTTCTTC,CSATNSGGQGTNEQFF
TRBJ1-5,NA,TRBV20-1,many,TGCAGTGCTAGGACCGGGGGAGCTGCTGATCAGCCCCAGCATTTT,CSARTGGAADQPQHF
TRBJ2-4,NA,TRBV7-2,NA,TGTGCCAGCAGCTTGACAGTCCTTCTAGCCAAAAACATTCAGTACTTC,CASSLTVLLAKNIQYF
TRBJ2-5,NA,TRBV11-2,few,TGTGCCAGCAGCTTTGGTGTTGTTGAGACCCAGTACTTC,CASSFGVVETQYF
TRBJ2-2,NA,TRBV7-2,few,TGTGCCAGCAGCTTAAACAGGGCGGAGTACGGGGAGCTGTTTTTT,CASSLNRAEYGELFF
TRBJ1-1,NA,TRBV5-6,NA,TGTGCCAGCAGCGCAACAGGGCGCACTGAAGCTTTCTTT,CASSATGRTEAFF
TRBJ2-2,NA,TRBV7-2,few,TGTGCCAGCAGCTTAGCGGGGCCCTCCACCGGGGAGCTGTTTTTT,CASSLAGPSTGELFF
TRBJ1-5,TRBD1,TRBV7-9,many,TGTGCCAGCAGCTTAGCACCAGGACAGGGGGCCTACGGGCCCCAGCATTTT,CASSLAPGQGAYGPQHF
TRBJ1-5,TRBD1,TRBV12-3/TRBV12-4,many,TGTGCCAGCAGTTTAGGACAGGGAGGAAGTCAGCCCCAGCATTTT,CASSLGQGGSQPQHF
TRBJ2-3,NA,TRBV3-1,few,TGTGCCAGCAGCCAAGTTACGAGAACAGATACGCAGTATTTT,CASSQVTRTDTQYF
TRBJ1-5,NA,TRBV6-1,NA,TGTGCCGCTCGGGGCGGAAATCAGCCCCAGCATTTT,CAARGGNQPQHF
TRBJ2-7,NA,TRBV7-9,few,TGTGCCAGCAGCCTAGGAGGGGGGGACGAGCAGTACTTC,CASSLGGGDEQYF
TRBJ2-3,NA,TRBV29-1,NA,TGCAGCGCCGGACGGGGAATGGATACGCAGTATTTT,CSAGRGMDTQYF
TRBJ2-1,NA,TRBV12-3/TRBV12-4,many,TGTGCCAGCAGTTTGGACTTATGGAACAATGAGCAGTTCTTC,CASSLDLWNNEQFF
TRBJ1-1,TRBD1,TRBV29-1,many,TGCTCCTACCAAGGGACAGGGGGCACTGAAGCTTTCTTT,CSYQGTGGTEAFF
TRBJ2-2,NA,TRBV10-1,few,TGCGCCAGCAGTGAGTCGGGCCGAGGGTCCGGGGAGCTGTTTTTT,CASSESGRGSGELFF
TRBJ1-1,NA,TRBV6-1,NA,TGTGCCAGCAGCCACACGACTGAAGCTTTCTTT,CASSHTTEAFF
TRBJ2-5,NA,TRBV9,NA,TGTGCCAGCAGCGTAGGTCTGGCGGGGGCAGAGACCCAGTACTTC,CASSVGLAGAETQYF
TRBJ2-7,TRBD1,TRBV12-3/TRBV12-4,many,TGTGCCAGCGGGGGACAGCTAATGTACGAGCAGTACTTC,CASGGQLMYEQYF
TRBJ2-2,NA,TRBV9,many,TGTGCCAGCAGCGTTAACACCGGGGAGCTGTTTTTT,CASSVNTGELFF
TRBJ2-1,TRBD1,TRBV6-5,NA,TGTGCCAGCAGTTACCGACAGGACAGGGTCAATGAGCAGTTCTTC,CASSYRQDRVNEQFF
TRBJ2-6,NA,TRBV20-1,once,TGCAGTGTCCCCTCCCCTGGGGCCAACGTCCTGACTTTC,CSVPSPGANVLTF
TRBJ2-3,TRBD2,TRBV7-7,few,TGTGCTAGCAGCCCCGGACTAGGCGCAGATACGCAGTATTTT,CASSPGLGADTQYF
TRBJ2-5,NA,TRBV10-3,many,TGTGCCATCAGCCGCTCCCCAGGGGAGACCCAGTACTTC,CAISRSPGETQYF
TRBJ2-5,NA,TRBV11-2,few,TGTGCCAGCAGCTTAGACCCCAGCGGAGCAGGGGGGGAGACCCAGTACTTC,CASSLDPSGAGGETQYF
TRBJ1-3,TRBD1,TRBV11-2,NA,TGTGCCAGCAGTCCCGGGACAGGGGGCTTTTCGGGAAACACCATATATTTT,CASSPGTGGFSGNTIYF
TRBJ2-1,NA,TRBV4-2,NA,TGTGCCAGCAGCCAAGGAGGGATATTGGAAGTCAATGAGCAGTTCTTC,CASSQGGILEVNEQFF
TRBJ2-7,NA,TRBV27,NA,TGTGCCAGCAGCTCTAGCGTTTTAACCCACGAGCAGTACTTC,CASSSSVLTHEQYF
TRBJ2-3,NA,TRBV7-2,NA,TGTGCCAGCAGCCCGACAAGCTCAGATACGCAGTATTTT,CASSPTSSDTQYF
TRBJ2-6,NA,TRBV15,few,TGTGCCACCAGCATCGACCGAGGCTCTGGGGCCAACGTCCTGACTTTC,CATSIDRGSGANVLTF
TRBJ2-2,TRBD1,TRBV10-1,NA,TGCGCCAGCTCGCGAGGGACAGGGAGTACCGGGGAGCTGTTTTTT,CASSRGTGSTGELFF
TRBJ1-1,NA,TRBV5-6,few,TGTGCCAGCAGCTCCGGCGGGGGGAACACTGAAGCTTTCTTT,CASSSGGGNTEAFF
TRBJ1-1,TRBD1,TRBV20-1,NA,TGCAGTCCCCCGGGACAGTACACTGAAGCTTTCTTT,CSPPGQYTEAFF
TRBJ1-2,NA,TRBV7-2,many,TGTGCCAGCAGCTTGGGTCAAAACACCTTC,CASSLGQNTF
TRBJ2-1,TRBD1,TRBV5-1,many,TGCGCCAGCAGCGGAATAAACAGGGGTAATGAGCAGTTCTTC,CASSGINRGNEQFF
TRBJ2-2,NA,TRBV20-1,many,TGCAGTGCTAGTCAGCCTAGTGCCGGGGAGCTGTTTTTT,CSASQPSAGELFF
TRBJ1-5,NA,TRBV12-3/TRBV12-4,NA,TGTGCCAGCAGTTTCGTCCAGCCCCAGCATTTT,CASSFVQPQHF
TRBJ1-1,NA,TRBV7-9,NA,TGTGCCAGCAGCTTAGCGGACAAGACTGAAGCTTTCTTT,CASSLADKTEAFF
TRBJ1-1,NA,TRBV12-3/TRBV12-4,many,TGTGCCAGCAGTTCCCGGCATTCCTTT,CASSSRHSF
TRBJ2-5,NA,TRBV20-1,few,TGCAGTGCTGGTGGCGAGGGTGAGACCCAGTACTTC,CSAGGEGETQYF